These 17 T cell receptor beta chains originate from one sample sequenced in a study of regulatory T cells in long-lasting Graves disease. Stated time point: newly diagnosed GD, antithyroid drugs for less than 3 months. Researchers made the TCR library from RNA that was extracted from PBMCs. Through Arm-PCR of CDR3 regions and iRepertoire HTBI primers, TCR beta libraries were built. TCRdb re-derived calls from the multiplex PCR reads in MiXCR, one entry per CDR3 protein. The table lists approximately 350,000 distinct CDR3 sequences, approximately 12% of them singletons. These sequences were also reported in another study, on T cells in Graves' hyperthyroidism and ophthalmopathy.

Specimen: peripheral blood mononuclear cells (PBMCs), collected at new diagnosis, from a patient treated with antithyroid drugs. These receptors all stem from a woman under 30 with Graves disease.

This clonotype appeared many times. The genes are TRBV12-3 or TRBV12-4 and TRBJ1-5; D gene ambiguous. Trimming removed 6 bases at V and 3 bases at J, with 15 bases between. The CDR3 loop spans 15 amino acids. The CDR3 loop is CASRNLDILNQPQHF. The CDR3, as DNA: TGTGCCAGCAGAAACCTTGACATCCTCAATCAGCCCCAGCATTTT.

This clonotype has just a few counts. This rearrangement joins TRBV5-1 to TRBJ1-2; the D is unclear. CDR3 length equals 15 residues. V was clipped by 5 bases and J by 4 bases, with 18 bases between them. Germline values: CDR1 SGHRS, CDR2 YFSETQ. CDR3 loop: CASRQASARSYGYTF. The CDR3 region has the DNA TGCGCCAGCAGACAAGCATCCGCGAGGAGCTATGGCTACACCTTC.

The V and J genes are TRBV27 and TRBJ1-1, with D possibly being TRBD1 (6 bases). The V end lost 4 bases, the J end lost 2 bases, and 14 bases lay between the germline ends. This CDR3 has 15 amino acids. Germline CDR1 is MNHEY and CDR2 is SMNVEV (reference sequence). The CDR3 loop is CASSYSPGTNTEAFF. The CDR3 DNA reads TGTGCCAGCAGTTACTCGCCGGGGACAAACACTGAAGCTTTCTTT.

The CDR3 sequence: CASSLALRGNTIYF. The DNA for the CDR3 is TGTGCCAGCAGCTTGGCCTTGAGGGGAAACACCATATATTTT. The rearrangement uses TRBV5-5 and TRBJ1-3; D is ambiguous. Trimming cost V 0 bases and J 4 bases, with 8 bases left between them. The CDR3 is 14 residues long. CDR1 and CDR2 (germline): SGHKS, YYEKEE (reference sequence). The whole variable domain, remainder taken from reference TRBV5-5 and TRBJ1-3, is DAGVTQSPTHLIKTRGQQVTLRCSPISGHKSVSWYQQVLGQGPQFIFQYYEKEERGRGNFPDRFSARQFPNYSSELNVNALLLGDSALYLCASSLALRGNTIYFGEGSWLTVV.

The sample holds many counts of this clonotype. The rearrangement links TRBV4-1 to TRBJ1-1; tentative D call: TRBD1 (5 bases). Per the germline V gene, CDR1 is MGHRA and CDR2 is YSYEKL. This CDR3 region has 15 residues. The V gene lost 1 base and the J gene lost 4 bases, with 13 bases spanning the gap. As DNA, the CDR3 is TGCGCCAGCAGCCAAGTCGGGGGTTGGGGCACTGAAGCTTTCTTT. This encodes CASSQVGGWGTEAFF.

This clonotype was found many times. The V and J genes are TRBV19 and TRBJ1-5; 10 bases fit TRBD1. With 2 bases clipped from V and 9 bases from J, the junction kept 7 bases outside the gene matches. The CDR3 has 15 amino acids. Per the germline V gene, CDR1 is LNHDA and CDR2 is SQIVND (reference sequence). The CDR3 bases are TGTGCCAGTAGTATACTCCGGGACAGGGGATCGCCCCAGCATTTT. Translating gives CASSILRDRGSPQHF.

This chain connects TRBV7-9 to TRBJ1-5; D is uncertain. The CDR3 is 17 amino acids. The V and J ends lost 8 bases and 4 bases respectively, with 24 bases between them. Germline V CDR1 and CDR2: SEHNR, FQNEAQ (reference sequence). CDR3 sequence (DNA): TGTGCCAGCGGGCGGAGCGGGGAAAGGTTGGGAAATCAGCCCCAGCATTTT. It encodes CASGRSGERLGNQPQHF.

In this sample, this clonotype turned up many times. This sequence joins TRBV5-8 and TRBJ1-4; TRBD1 agrees at 9 bases. This CDR3 contains 16 residues. With V trimmed by 4 bases and J by 7 bases, 11 bases remained unmatched. Germline V gene data show CDR1 as SGHTS and CDR2 as YDEGEE. The CDR3 spells CASSIGQGPEGEKLFF. CDR3 coding DNA: TGTGCCAGCAGCATAGGACAGGGGCCGGAGGGTGAAAAACTGTTTTTT.

There are many counts of this clonotype. V and J are TRBV20-1 and TRBJ2-3; 8 bases line up with TRBD1. The V segment lost 4 bases and the J segment 11 bases; nucleotides outside the gene matches: 14. CDR3 length: 14 amino acids. Germline V CDR1 and CDR2: DFQATT, SNEGSKA (reference sequence). CDR3 sequence reads: CSATAGTGAWGQYF. CDR3 bases: TGCAGTGCTACAGCCGGGACAGGCGCCTGGGGGCAGTATTTT.

The CDR3 loop reads CAWEPIRGAEQFF. In DNA, the CDR3 is TGTGCCTGGGAACCGATCAGGGGAGCTGAGCAGTTCTTC. V usage is TRBV30 and J usage is TRBJ2-1, with D maybe TRBD1 (6 bases). Germline values: CDR1 GTSNPN, CDR2 SVGIG (reference sequence). The CDR3 covers 13 residues. V was trimmed by 5 bases and J by 9 bases, leaving 17 bases between them.

This clonotype was recorded at least ten times. This chain joins TRBV5-1 and TRBJ1-5, with D possibly matching TRBD1 (6 bases). The CDR3 spans 14 residues. The ends were cut back, 4 bases at V and 6 bases at J, with 14 bases in the middle. The germline V gene encodes CDR1 SGHRS and CDR2 YFSETQ. The CDR3 nucleotides read TGCGCCAGCAGCCTCAGGGGAATTGGTCAGCCCCAGCATTTT. Residues: CASSLRGIGQPQHF. The entire variable domain, with the rest obtained from reference TRBV5-1 and TRBJ1-5, is as follows: KAGVTQTPRYLIKTRGQQVTLSCSPISGHRSVSWYQQTPGQGLQFLFEYFSETQRNKGNFPGRFSGRQFSNSRSEMNVSTLELGDSALYLCASSLRGIGQPQHFGDGTRLSIL.

The V gene is TRBV4-3, the J gene TRBJ2-1, with a possible D match to TRBD2 (6 bases). In germline, CDR1 is LGHNA, CDR2 YSLEER. The CDR3 is made up of 17 amino acids. Trimming took 0 bases from V and 10 from J, leaving 22 bases between them. The CDR3 coding sequence is TGCGCCAGCAGCCAAGATCCCCCTAGCGCCCGAACCGGAGAGCAGTTCTTC. This gives the protein CASSQDPPSARTGEQFF.

This clonotype was counted many times. The chain links TRBV7-9 to TRBJ2-7; weak D call: TRBD1 (5 bases). The CDR3 extends over 12 amino acids. With 9 bases removed from V and 6 bases from J, the gap between germline ends came to 15 bases. Germline CDR1 SEHNR, CDR2 FQNEAQ (reference sequence). CDR3 DNA: TGTGCCAGTTACCAGGGAATCGGCGAGCAGTACTTC. It codes for CASYQGIGEQYF.

The chain recombines TRBV19 with TRBJ1-5, with D possibly being TRBD1 (6 bases). The CDR3 runs to 17 residues. The germline CDR1 and CDR2 sequences are LNHDA and SQIVND (reference sequence). Trimming took off 3 bases at V and 0 bases at J, with 15 bases between the two ends. In DNA, the CDR3 is TGTGCCAGTAGTATTTATCGGACAGAGTATAGCAATCAGCCCCAGCATTTT. Protein product: CASSIYRTEYSNQPQHF.

In this sample, this clonotype turned up many times. The chain combines TRBV11-2 with TRBJ2-3; 9 bases are shared with TRBD2. With V trimmed by 6 bases and J by 5 bases, 12 bases remained unmatched. Per the germline V gene, CDR1 is SGHAT and CDR2 is FQNNGV. The CDR3 has 16 amino acids. The CDR3 loop is CASRASGKGGGDTQYF. The CDR3 nucleotides are TGTGCCAGCAGGGCTAGCGGGAAGGGAGGAGGAGATACGCAGTATTTT.

This clonotype was recorded a few times. In nucleotides, the CDR3 is TGCGCCAGCAGTGAGTCGACGAGGAACGGCTACACCTTC. Its protein product is CASSESTRNGYTF. This chain links TRBV10-2 with TRBJ1-2; D gene ambiguous. Germline V lookup: CDR1 WSHSY, CDR2 SAAADI. The V end was cut by 0 bases, the J end by 8 bases, with 10 bases between. The CDR3 extends over 13 amino acids.

Regarding this clonotype: An end of the junction differs from the germline gene, which may be a read error. V usage is TRBV11-1 and J usage is TRBJ2-1; perhaps D is TRBD1 or TRBD2 (6 bases each). The CDR3 runs to 16 residues. Germline CDR1 reads SGHAT; CDR2 reads FQDESV (reference sequence). This CDR3 reads CASSQRGESGLGEQFF. The CDR3 region has the DNA TGCGCCAGCAGTCAAAGGGGGGAGTCCGGTCTCGGTGAGCAGTTCTTC.